This TCR beta chain was sequenced in a study of T cells in Graves' hyperthyroidism and ophthalmopathy (dated by TCRdb to between 2017 and 2020). The study in broad terms: Peripheral blood samples were taken at initial diagnosis, before any treatment was given. A discovery cohort of about 95 patients, fewer than 50 with Graves' ophthalmopathy and over 55 with stable Graves' hyperthyroidism, was used to find distinguishing TCR V-J signatures. An independent validation cohort of under 20 hyperthyroidism patients and about 16 patients who later progressed to ophthalmopathy tested prospective prediction of ophthalmopathy. The approximately 90 discovery patients were divided at random into training and test sets in a 7:3 ratio. Thyroid tissue and blood T-cell repertoires from about six Graves' hyperthyroidism patients were also compared in the study. After sampling, hyperthyroidism patients received methimazole starting at 30 mg daily, and ophthalmopathy patients received high-dose intravenous methylprednisolone. The paper describes TCR Vbeta CDR3 sequencing of about 140 peripheral blood samples, made up of about 40 ophthalmopathy patients, roughly 80 hyperthyroidism patients and 17 progressor patients. Overall results and qualifications from the work: A 13 V-J signature model separated ophthalmopathy from stable hyperthyroidism, with nearly 90% sensitivity and 81% to 83% specificity in cross-validation and 80%/75% in testing. Most expanded thyroid clonotypes (frequency above 0.001) were also found in blood, which suggests that blood repertoires may mirror thyroid immune responses. During validation, the model predicted progression to ophthalmopathy a median of about 6.3 months ahead of onset, with approximately 70% sensitivity and almost 75% specificity. Sample size was not statistically predetermined, and investigators were not blinded to group allocation.

Many counts were recorded for this clonotype. Its antigen is still unknown. No base quality information exists; no much larger clone differs at one position. Ophthalmopathy patients had moderately to severely active disease, Clinical Activity Score of at least 3, NOSPECS grade of at least 4, and duration under 3 months. Patients with uncontrolled infections, other autoimmune diseases, pregnancy or lactation were excluded. Diagnoses relied on clinical symptoms, serum thyroxine and TRAb, thyroid ultrasound and orbital computed tomography. PBMCs were separated from about 10 ml of fresh peripheral blood using Ficoll-Paque density gradient centrifugation. Total RNA was extracted with Trizol reagent, and quality was checked on an Agilent 2100 Bioanalyzer. Amplification of TCR beta CDR3 regions was carried out from RNA transcripts. The first round of RT-PCR for the TCR CDR3 was performed with the HTBI primer set and the Qiagen OneStep RT-PCR kit. Libraries were constructed in a second round of multiplex PCR, after which size selection and purification were carried out. Sequencing of the libraries was done on an Illumina HiSeq2000 using paired-end 100 bp reads. Per the authors' processing: SOAPnuke was used to process the raw data, with reads discarded if the reads contained adapters or uncalled bases, had a mean Phred below 15, or lacked an exact constant-primer or identifier match. High-quality paired reads were merged with COPE v1.2.5, and unique nucleotide sequences were defined as clonotypes. MiTCR v1.1 was used to align clonotypes to the IMGT TRBV, TRBD and TRBJ reference segments. The analysis was restricted to V-J combinations with a frequency above 0.0001, which together covered 99% to 99.2% of the repertoires. The TCS score was defined as F50 (clonal expansion) divided by E x V (chaos), with BLOSUM62-based TCRdist calculated between CDR3 peptides within each V-J. Welch's t-statistics and random forest reduced several hundred V-J features to 10 to 15, which were used in a naive Bayes classifier (R e1071). Using fastp trimming at Q25 and MiXCR clonotype assembly, TCRdb reanalyzed the public sequencing data and kept in-frame beta chains. Each record represents a unique CDR3 protein, reported with the most common genes and DNA among its rows. For this entry, the V and J calls and clone size follow TCRdb and not the study's own pipeline. For this sample the table gives around 240,000 distinct CDR3 sequences, of which about 17% were detected only once. Approximately 30% of the sample goes to the ten largest clones.

This clonotype was obtained from a woman aged 18-35 years with Graves' ophthalmopathy. Sequencing was carried out using blood.

The DNA is TGTGCCACCAGCAGGGGAGCGACCTACAACTACAATGAGCAGTTCTTC. This codes for CATSRGATYNYNEQFF. The chain is made from TRBV15 and TRBJ2-1; the D region possibly corresponds to TRBD2 (5 bases align). According to the germline V gene (reference sequence), CDR1 reads LNHNV and CDR2 reads YYDKDF. The CDR3 goes from the cysteine to the phenylalanine over 16 residues. Only the CDR3 DNA is retained, 48 bases long and in frame from the first base. V is pared back by 3 bases and J by 3 bases, with 15 bases lying between the germline termini. Where the CDR3 stops, the reference TRBV15 and TRBJ2-1 genes take over; the full variable domain is DAMVIQNPRYQVTQFGKPVTLSCSQTLNHNVMYWYQQKSSQAPKLLFHYYDKDFNNEADTPDNFQSRRPNTSFCFLDIRSPGLGDTAMYLCATSRGATYNYNEQFFGPGTRLTVL.